One and the same sample provided the 15 T cell receptor beta chains below, sequenced in a study of blood T cell repertoires in COVID-19. Using immunoSEQ multiplex PCR, the repertoire was profiled, and TCRdb retains in-frame clones only, with some absent. The data contain some 45,000 clones, 88% of them singletons. Sequencing was carried out using peripheral blood. These receptors were obtained from a human donor with active COVID-19. The donor label of this sample is uncertain.

This chain uses TRBV4-3 with TRBJ2-1; no firm D call. Germline V gene data show CDR1 as LGHNA and CDR2 as YSLEER. This CDR3 has 15 residues. Trimming removed 1 base from V and 2 bases from J, with 9 bases in between. The CDR3 sequence is CASSQGGATYNEQFF. Here the CDR3 DNA reads TGCGCCAGCAGCCAAGGCGGAGCTACCTACAATGAGCAGTTCTTC.

J is TRBJ1-2 and V is TRBV5-8, with D unresolved. Looked up from germline, CDR1 is SGHTS and CDR2 is YDEGEE. Trimming pared 2 bases from V and 4 bases from J, leaving 9 bases between. The CDR3 runs to 13 residues. CDR3 bases: TGTGCCAGCAGCTTACGCGGTGGCTATGGCTACACCTTC. Its protein is CASSLRGGYGYTF.

The gene calls are TRBV19 and TRBJ2-7, with TRBD1 matching 11 bases. V lost 5 bases, J lost 3 bases, and 6 bases stayed unmatched. The CDR3 is made up of 15 amino acids. CDR1 LNHDA and CDR2 SQIVND come from the germline V gene (reference sequence). The CDR3 protein is CASSYTGTGGYEQYF. CDR3 DNA sequence: TGTGCCAGTAGTTACACCGGGACAGGGGGCTACGAGCAGTACTTC.

The rearrangement joins TRBV7-9 to TRBJ2-2; D is ambiguous. V lost 3 bases and J 0 bases, leaving 14 bases between the germline ends. CDR3 length equals 17 residues. Germline assignment: CDR1 SEHNR and CDR2 FQNEAQ (reference sequence). The DNA of the CDR3 is TGTGCCAGCAGCTTTCCTCGCAAGAGCGCGAACACCGGGGAGCTGTTTTTT. As protein: CASSFPRKSANTGELFF.

J is TRBJ2-5 and V is TRBV6-5, with 9 positions matching TRBD1. Trimming took 8 bases from V and 1 from J; bases not matched to a gene: 5. CDR3 size: 14 residues. Germline V lookup: CDR1 MNHEY, CDR2 SVGAGI. CDR3 sequence reads: CASSRDRVQETQYF. For the CDR3, the DNA is TGTGCCAGCTCCCGGGACAGGGTCCAAGAGACCCAGTACTTC.

The chain has TRBV28 and TRBJ1-5; TRBD1 agrees at 9 bases. Germline V gene lookup returns CDR1 MDHEN and CDR2 SYDVKM. This CDR3 region has 14 residues. The V and J ends lost 5 bases and 5 bases, in that order; junction bases with no gene match: 4. The CDR3 region has the DNA TGTGCCAGCAGTCCCGGGACAGGGCATCAGCCCCAGCATTTT. Residues: CASSPGTGHQPQHF.

CDR3 coding DNA: TGCAGCGTTGTTGGTTCGGGACAGGATGAAAAACTGTTTTTT. The encoded protein is CSVVGSGQDEKLFF. This chain connects TRBV29-1 to TRBJ1-4; 8 nucleotides align to TRBD1. The CDR3 has 14 amino acids. Per the germline V gene, CDR1 is SQVTM and CDR2 is ANQGSEA. V lost 4 bases and J lost 6; bases outside the gene matches: 7.

The chain joins TRBV5-4 to TRBJ2-1, with TRBD1 identical over 8 bases. Germline trimming cut 2 bases from V and 8 bases from J; bases unmatched to any gene: 9. The CDR3 consists of 15 residues. Germline V lookup: CDR1 SGHNT, CDR2 YYREEE (reference sequence). CDR3 nucleotides: TGTGCCAGCAGCTTCCAACGGACAGGGCGGGATGAGCAGTTCTTC. Residues: CASSFQRTGRDEQFF.

This clone was picked up one time. The chain employs TRBV7-3 and TRBJ1-1; no firm D call. The CDR3 contains 13 residues. The V end lost 4 bases, the J end lost 3 bases, and 9 bases lay between the germline ends. Germline CDR1 SGHTA, CDR2 FQGTGA. DNA for the CDR3: TGTGCCAGCAGCTCAGGACTAGACACTGAAGCTTTCTTT. Translating gives CASSSGLDTEAFF.

This clone was seen a handful of times. The chain couples TRBV9 to TRBJ2-3, with TRBD1 as a possible D gene (7 bases). The CDR3 spans 13 residues. In germline, CDR1 is SGDLS, CDR2 YYNGEE. V shed 7 bases and J shed 4 bases, with 13 bases lying between them. The CDR3 sequence: CASGGGLADTQYF. For the CDR3, the DNA is TGTGCCAGCGGAGGGGGCCTTGCAGATACGCAGTATTTT.

J is TRBJ1-4 and V is TRBV28; D possibly corresponds to TRBD1 (6 bases). This CDR3 has 14 amino acids. Trimming shortened V by 5 bases and J by 5 bases, and 12 bases separated the two germline ends. Germline CDR1 MDHEN, CDR2 SYDVKM. CDR3 protein: CASSGTTGNEKLFF. The CDR3 DNA is TGTGCCAGCAGTGGGACAACGGGCAATGAAAAACTGTTTTTT.

The chain joins TRBV6-5 to TRBJ2-3; D gene uncertain. The CDR3 runs 13 residues. Germline V gene data show CDR1 as MNHEY and CDR2 as SVGAGI. V shed 7 bases and J shed 1 base, with 9 bases lying between them. The CDR3, as DNA: TGTGCCAGCACTATTAGAGGCACAGATACGCAGTATTTT. It encodes CASTIRGTDTQYF.

A few counts support this clone. The genes are TRBV5-6 and TRBJ2-2; D call uncertain. The length of the CDR3 is 11 residues. Trimming stripped 1 base from V and 8 bases from J, with 3 bases between. Germline V CDR1 and CDR2: SGHDT, YYEEEE. Here the CDR3 DNA reads TGTGCCAGCAGCTTGTCGGGGGAGCTGTTTTTT. Translating gives CASSLSGELFF.

The genes are TRBV11-2 and TRBJ2-3; 8 bases align to TRBD2. CDR3 size: 18 residues. The ends lost 4 bases at V and 0 bases at J; junction bases unmatched: 12. Germline CDR1 reads SGHAT; CDR2 reads FQNNGV. The CDR3 DNA sequence: TGTGCCAGCAGCTCACTAGCGGCACCATTAACTAGCACAGATACGCAGTATTTT. Translating gives CASSSLAAPLTSTDTQYF.

The chain combines TRBV7-2 with TRBJ2-3; TRBD1 agrees at 10 bases. This CDR3 contains 16 residues. Trimming removed 5 bases from V and 4 bases from J; junction bases left unmatched: 9. The germline gives CDR1 SGHTA, CDR2 FQGNSA. This CDR3 reads CASSQTGGFSPDTQYF. The CDR3 DNA is TGTGCCAGCAGCCAGACAGGGGGCTTTAGCCCAGATACGCAGTATTTT. Combining the CDR3 with reference TRBV7-2 and TRBJ2-3 gives the whole variable domain GAGVSQSPSNKVTEKGKDVELRCDPISGHTALYWYRQSLGQGLEFLIYFQGNSAPDKSGLPSDRFSAERTGGSVSTLTIQRTQQEDSAVYLCASSQTGGFSPDTQYFGPGTRLTVL.